The 22 T cell receptor beta chains presented below share a single source sample, sequenced in a study of radiotherapy plus CTLA-4 blockade in lung cancer. The data were produced by immunoSEQ multiplex PCR, yet TCRdb's version contains in-frame clones alone and is incomplete. The sample lists some 71,000 clones; 70% to 80% were seen once. The input for sequencing was peripheral blood, taken from a patient treated with radiotherapy plus ipilimumab. The receptor source for this set is a human donor with non-small cell lung cancer whose response to radiotherapy plus ipilimumab could not be evaluated. Some clones in this sample may be carry-over from other donors' samples.

Written as DNA, the CDR3 is TGTGCCAGCAGTCCTGACAGGTTTGGGCCCCAGCATTTT. It codes for CASSPDRFGPQHF. V and J are TRBV6-1 and TRBJ1-5; possibly TRBD1 for D (6 bases). The CDR3 has 13 amino acids. Germline CDR1 is MNHNS and CDR2 is SASEGT. Between the trimmed V and J ends, which lost 5 bases and 9 bases, there was a span of 14 bases.

This rearrangement joins TRBV9 to TRBJ1-1, with 7 bases matching TRBD1. Germline assignment: CDR1 SGDLS and CDR2 YYNGEE. The CDR3 loop spans 15 amino acids. Trimming removed 3 bases from V and 5 bases from J; junction bases left unmatched: 10. CDR3: CASSDGQATRTEAFF. The CDR3 DNA reads as TGTGCCAGCAGCGATGGACAGGCCACCCGGACTGAAGCTTTCTTT.

Only one count was recorded for this clone. The rearrangement joins TRBV7-6 to TRBJ1-5, with D possibly matching TRBD1 (6 bases). CDR3 length equals 14 residues. V lost 5 bases and J lost 1, with 9 bases in between. Germline-derived CDR1 and CDR2 are SGHVS and FNYEAQ. The CDR3 bases are TGTGCCAGCAGCCCAGGGGTGAGCAATCAGCCCCAGCATTTT. Encoded protein: CASSPGVSNQPQHF.

This chain connects TRBV27 to TRBJ2-7; tentative D call: TRBD1 (6 bases). This CDR3 contains 12 residues. Trimming stripped 7 bases from V and 2 bases from J, with 9 bases between. The germline CDR1 and CDR2 sequences are MNHEY and SMNVEV (reference sequence). The CDR3: CASKQGPYEQYF. CDR3 in DNA: TGTGCCAGCAAACAGGGACCCTACGAGCAGTACTTC.

The rearrangement links TRBV5-6 to TRBJ1-1, with D possibly being TRBD1 (5 bases). Deletions cut 5 bases from V and 1 base from J, with 12 bases between. The V gene's germline CDR1 is SGHDT and CDR2 YYEEEE. This CDR3 spans 14 amino acids. CDR3 sequence reads: CASSSQGRNTEAFF. In nucleotides, the CDR3 is TGTGCCAGCAGTTCCCAGGGTCGGAACACTGAAGCTTTCTTT.

In this sample, this clone turned up once. The chain employs TRBV6-1 and TRBJ1-2; 11 bases line up with TRBD1. Germline trimming cut 6 bases from V and 7 bases from J; bases unmatched to any gene: 1. Germline CDR1 reads MNHNS; CDR2 reads SASEGT. CDR3 size: 12 residues. CDR3 nucleotides: TGTGCCAGCAGGGGACAGGGGGTTGGCTACACCTTC. This codes for CASRGQGVGYTF.

The rearrangement uses TRBV5-1 and TRBJ1-2; D remains unclear. Germline V lookup: CDR1 SGHRS, CDR2 YFSETQ. This CDR3 spans 14 amino acids. The V end was cut by 0 bases, the J end by 2 bases, with 8 bases between. Here the CDR3 reads CASSLGQENYGYTF. In nucleotides, the CDR3 is TGCGCCAGCAGCTTGGGCCAGGAAAACTATGGCTACACCTTC.

V usage is TRBV6-1 and J usage is TRBJ1-1; 7 bases are a match to TRBD1. V lost 6 bases to trimming and J lost 0 bases; unmatched junction nucleotides: 7. The CDR3 sequence is 15 residues long. Germline CDR1 is MNHNS and CDR2 is SASEGT. In nucleotides, the CDR3 is TGTGCCAGCAGGACAGAGGGACAGTTGAACACTGAAGCTTTCTTT. Encoded protein: CASRTEGQLNTEAFF.

This clone occurred once. The chain has TRBV5-1 and TRBJ2-5; D perhaps matches TRBD2 (5 bases). The germline V gene has CDR1 SGHRS and CDR2 YFSETQ. The V and J ends lost 2 bases and 4 bases respectively, with 9 bases between them. The CDR3 is made up of 13 amino acids. The CDR3 DNA sequence: TGCGCCAGCAGCTTACGGACTGGAGAGACCCAGTACTTC. It yields the protein CASSLRTGETQYF.

The chain carries TRBV5-1 and TRBJ2-5, with 9 bases identical to TRBD1. V lost 2 bases, J lost 2 bases, and 1 base stayed unmatched. The CDR3 loop spans 14 amino acids. Germline V lookup: CDR1 SGHRS, CDR2 YFSETQ. In DNA, the CDR3 is TGCGCCAGCAGCTTTGGACAGGGGCAAGAGACCCAGTACTTC. As protein: CASSFGQGQETQYF.

This clone has a handful of counts. The chain links TRBV7-9 to TRBJ2-7; perhaps TRBD2 as D (5 bases). Germline CDR1 reads SEHNR; CDR2 reads FQNEAQ (reference sequence). V lost 4 bases, J lost 5 bases, and 6 bases lay in between. The CDR3 is 11 residues long. CDR3 sequence: CASSSGNEQYF. The CDR3 nucleotides are TGTGCCAGCAGCTCGGGGAACGAGCAGTACTTC.

The chain employs TRBV6-6 and TRBJ1-4; tentatively, D is TRBD1 (5 bases). Deletions cut 5 bases from V and 6 bases from J, with 16 bases between. This CDR3 is built from 15 residues. CDR1 and CDR2 from the germline V gene are MNHNY and SVGAGI (reference sequence). DNA of the CDR3: TGTGCCAGCAGTCTACCCGGGACGGGGGATGAAAAACTGTTTTTT. Protein: CASSLPGTGDEKLFF.

The J gene is TRBJ2-7, the V gene TRBV5-6; TRBD1 agrees at 8 bases. Looked up from germline, CDR1 is SGHDT and CDR2 is YYEEEE. J was trimmed by 0 bases and V by 3 bases; bases with no gene match: 5. The CDR3 spans 15 residues. CDR3 bases: TGTGCCAGCAGCTCCGACGGGACAGGCTCCTACGAGCAGTACTTC. Its translation: CASSSDGTGSYEQYF.

This chain connects TRBV28 to TRBJ2-2, with TRBD1 identical over 7 bases. V lost 6 bases to trimming and J lost 4 bases; unmatched junction nucleotides: 8. This CDR3 has 15 residues. Germline-derived CDR1 and CDR2 are MDHEN and SYDVKM. CDR3 coding DNA: TGTGCCAGCAGATCTCGACAGGGTGGCACCGGGGAGCTGTTTTTT. This gives the protein CASRSRQGGTGELFF.

The genes are TRBV7-2 and TRBJ2-7, with 7 bases matching TRBD2. CDR1 and CDR2 (germline): SGHTA, FQGNSA. The CDR3 spans 14 residues. V was clipped by 0 bases and J by 3 bases; unmatched bases: 2. Here the CDR3 reads CASSLAGTNYEQYF. Written as DNA, the CDR3 is TGTGCCAGCAGCTTAGCTGGGACTAACTACGAGCAGTACTTC.

This clone occurred a few times. J is TRBJ2-5 and V is TRBV10-3; maybe TRBD2 (6 bases). The V gene's germline CDR1 is ENHRY and CDR2 SYGVKD. The V end lost 6 bases, the J end lost 1 base, and 15 bases lay between the germline ends. This CDR3 is built from 15 residues. CDR3 nucleotide sequence: TGTGCCATCAGCGGGACTGCCAAGCCCCAAGAGACCCAGTACTTC. It codes for CAISGTAKPQETQYF.

This clone was detected a few times. This sequence joins TRBV19 and TRBJ2-7; maybe TRBD2 (5 bases). This CDR3 has 12 amino acids. Germline V gives CDR1 LNHDA, CDR2 SQIVND (reference sequence). Trimming removed 3 bases from V and 7 bases from J, with 10 bases in between. The CDR3 bases are TGTGCCAGTAGTATCGGGGTGGGGGAGCAGTACTTC. Protein product: CASSIGVGEQYF. Full variable domain (missing parts from reference TRBV19 and TRBJ2-7): DGGITQSPKYLFRKEGQNVTLSCEQNLNHDAMYWYRQDPGQGLRLIYYSQIVNDFQKGDIAEGYSVSREKKESFPLTVTSAQKNPTAFYLCASSIGVGEQYFGPGTRLTVT.

The chain is built from TRBV5-6 and TRBJ1-5; 7 bases agree with TRBD1. The junction had 0 bases not matched to a gene; V was cut back by 3 bases and J by 0 bases. Germline CDR1 and CDR2: SGHDT and YYEEEE. The CDR3 extends over 14 amino acids. The CDR3 DNA reads as TGTGCCAGCAGCTGGGACAGTAGCAATCAGCCCCAGCATTTT. Its protein is CASSWDSSNQPQHF.

The CDR3 sequence is CSVKDRTNTEAFF. The CDR3 DNA sequence: TGCAGCGTTAAGGACAGGACGAACACTGAAGCTTTCTTT. The rearrangement uses TRBV29-1 and TRBJ1-1, with 7 bases identical to TRBD1. CDR1 is SQVTM and CDR2 is ANQGSEA in the germline V gene. The V gene end was trimmed by 5 bases and the J gene end by 1 base; junction bases not matched to a gene: 4. The CDR3 has 13 amino acids.

The chain carries TRBV5-1 and TRBJ2-2; possibly TRBD1 for D (6 bases). In germline, CDR1 is SGHRS, CDR2 YFSETQ. The CDR3 runs 15 residues. Trimming took off 2 bases at V and 0 bases at J, with 8 bases between the two ends. The CDR3 loop reads CASSFGQTNTGELFF. In DNA form, the CDR3 reads TGCGCCAGCAGCTTCGGACAGACGAACACCGGGGAGCTGTTTTTT.

This clone came up a few times. This chain links TRBV7-2 with TRBJ2-1; D perhaps matches TRBD1 (5 bases). The CDR3 has 12 residues. CDR1 is SGHTA, CDR2 FQGNSA, per germline. V dropped 5 bases and J dropped 10 bases, with 12 bases sitting between them. CDR3 DNA: TGTGCCAGCAGCCTAAGAGGACAAGAGCAGTTCTTC. This gives the protein CASSLRGQEQFF.

The chain uses TRBV4-1 and TRBJ1-2; 7 positions agree with TRBD1. The V segment lost 2 bases and the J segment 8 bases; nucleotides outside the gene matches: 17. Germline V gene lookup returns CDR1 MGHRA and CDR2 YSYEKL. This CDR3 is 17 amino acids long. The CDR3 spells CASSQSTYRDRTRGYTF. CDR3 coding DNA: TGCGCCAGCAGCCAATCCACATACCGGGACAGAACAAGGGGCTACACCTTC.